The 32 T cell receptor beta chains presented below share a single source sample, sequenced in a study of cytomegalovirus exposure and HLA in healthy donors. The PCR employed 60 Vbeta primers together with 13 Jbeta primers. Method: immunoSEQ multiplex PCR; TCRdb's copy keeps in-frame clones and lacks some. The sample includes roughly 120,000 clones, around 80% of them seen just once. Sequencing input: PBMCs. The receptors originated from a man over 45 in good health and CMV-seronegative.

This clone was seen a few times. The CDR3 nucleotides are TGCAGCGTTCAGGGGGCGTCTAATGAAAAACTGTTTTTT. This sequence encodes CSVQGASNEKLFF. The chain recombines TRBV29-1 with TRBJ1-4, with 8 bases aligning to TRBD1. Trimming cost V 5 bases and J 3 bases; bases outside gene matches: 2. Germline V gene sequence: CDR1 SQVTM, CDR2 ANQGSEA. The CDR3 runs 13 residues.

For the CDR3, the DNA is TGTGCCACCGAACAGGGGCTGAACACTGAAGCTTTCTTT. This gives the protein CATEQGLNTEAFF. The rearrangement uses TRBV10-3 and TRBJ1-1; 7 bases agree with TRBD1. This CDR3 spans 13 amino acids. Germline CDR1 is ENHRY and CDR2 is SYGVKD. J gave up 0 bases and V 10 bases, and 5 bases lay outside the gene matches.

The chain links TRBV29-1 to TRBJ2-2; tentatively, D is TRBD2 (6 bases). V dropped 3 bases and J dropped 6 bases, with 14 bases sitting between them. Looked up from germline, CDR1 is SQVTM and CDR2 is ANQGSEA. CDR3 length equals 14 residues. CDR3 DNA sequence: TGCAGCGTTGACAAGGCAGGGAGGCCCGGGGAGCTGTTTTTT. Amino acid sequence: CSVDKAGRPGELFF.

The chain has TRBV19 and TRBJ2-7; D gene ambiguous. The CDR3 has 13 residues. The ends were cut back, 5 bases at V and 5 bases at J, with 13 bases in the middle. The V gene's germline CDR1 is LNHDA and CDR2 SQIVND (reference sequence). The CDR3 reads CASSPLQVHEQYF. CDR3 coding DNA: TGTGCCAGTAGTCCCCTCCAGGTCCACGAGCAGTACTTC. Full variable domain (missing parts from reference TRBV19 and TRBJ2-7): DGGITQSPKYLFRKEGQNVTLSCEQNLNHDAMYWYRQDPGQGLRLIYYSQIVNDFQKGDIAEGYSVSREKKESFPLTVTSAQKNPTAFYLCASSPLQVHEQYFGPGTRLTVT.

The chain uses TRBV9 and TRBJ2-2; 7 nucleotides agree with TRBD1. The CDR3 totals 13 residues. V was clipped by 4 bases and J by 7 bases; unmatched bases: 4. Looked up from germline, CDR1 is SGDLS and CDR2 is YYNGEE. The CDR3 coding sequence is TGTGCCAGCAGCCAGGGGGTTGGCGGGGAGCTGTTTTTT. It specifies CASSQGVGGELFF.

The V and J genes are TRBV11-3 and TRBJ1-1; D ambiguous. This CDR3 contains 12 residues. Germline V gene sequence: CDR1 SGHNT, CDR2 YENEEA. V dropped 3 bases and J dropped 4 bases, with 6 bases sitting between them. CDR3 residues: CASSFSGTEAFF. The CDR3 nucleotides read TGTGCCAGCAGCTTTAGTGGCACTGAAGCTTTCTTT.

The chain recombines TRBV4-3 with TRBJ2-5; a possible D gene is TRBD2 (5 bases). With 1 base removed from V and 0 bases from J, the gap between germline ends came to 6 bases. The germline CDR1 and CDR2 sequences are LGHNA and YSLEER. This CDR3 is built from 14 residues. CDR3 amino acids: CASSQGEYQETQYF. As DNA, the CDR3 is TGCGCCAGCAGCCAAGGGGAGTACCAAGAGACCCAGTACTTC.

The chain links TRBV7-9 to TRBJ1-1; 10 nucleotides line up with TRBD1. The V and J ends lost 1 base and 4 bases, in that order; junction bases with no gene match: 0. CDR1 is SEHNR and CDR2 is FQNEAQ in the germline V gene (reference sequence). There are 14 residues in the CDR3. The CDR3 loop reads CASSLGDRGTEAFF. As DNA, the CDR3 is TGTGCCAGCAGCTTAGGGGACAGGGGCACTGAAGCTTTCTTT.

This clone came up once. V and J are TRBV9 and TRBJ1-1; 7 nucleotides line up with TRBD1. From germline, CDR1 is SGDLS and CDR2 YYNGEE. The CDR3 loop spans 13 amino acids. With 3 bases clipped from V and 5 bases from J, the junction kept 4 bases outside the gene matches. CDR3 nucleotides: TGTGCCAGCAGCGCCACAGGGGAAACTGAAGCTTTCTTT. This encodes CASSATGETEAFF.

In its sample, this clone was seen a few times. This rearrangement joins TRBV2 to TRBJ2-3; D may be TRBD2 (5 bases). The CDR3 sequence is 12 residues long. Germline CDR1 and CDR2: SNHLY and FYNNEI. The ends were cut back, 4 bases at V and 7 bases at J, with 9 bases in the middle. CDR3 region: CASSGTEYTQYF. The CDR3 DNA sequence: TGTGCCAGCAGTGGGACTGAATATACGCAGTATTTT.

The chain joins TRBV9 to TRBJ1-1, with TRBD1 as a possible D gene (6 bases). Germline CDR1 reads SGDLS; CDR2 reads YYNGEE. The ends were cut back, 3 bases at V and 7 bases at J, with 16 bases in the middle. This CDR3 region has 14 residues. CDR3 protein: CASSAGWGGSEAFF. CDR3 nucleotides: TGTGCCAGCAGCGCGGGTTGGGGGGGCAGTGAAGCTTTCTTT. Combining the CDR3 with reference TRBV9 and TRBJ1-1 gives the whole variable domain DSGVTQTPKHLITATGQRVTLRCSPRSGDLSVYWYQQSLDQGLQFLIQYYNGEERAKGNILERFSAQQFPDLHSELNLSSLELGDSALYFCASSAGWGGSEAFFGQGTRLTVV.

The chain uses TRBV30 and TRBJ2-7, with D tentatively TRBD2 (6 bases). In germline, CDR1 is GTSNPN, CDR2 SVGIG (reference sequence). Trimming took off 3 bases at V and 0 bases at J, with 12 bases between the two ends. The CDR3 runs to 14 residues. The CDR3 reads CAWSLRRGSYEQYF. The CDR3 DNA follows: TGTGCCTGGAGCCTCAGGAGGGGCTCCTACGAGCAGTACTTC.

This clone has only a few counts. In DNA, the CDR3 is TGTGCCAGCAGCCCACCAGGGGCCTACAATGAGCAGTTCTTC. It specifies CASSPPGAYNEQFF. V and J are TRBV7-3 and TRBJ2-1; tentative D call: TRBD1 (6 bases). The CDR3 spans 14 residues. Germline V CDR1 and CDR2: SGHTA, FQGTGA. V lost 5 bases, J lost 2 bases, and 10 bases lay in between.

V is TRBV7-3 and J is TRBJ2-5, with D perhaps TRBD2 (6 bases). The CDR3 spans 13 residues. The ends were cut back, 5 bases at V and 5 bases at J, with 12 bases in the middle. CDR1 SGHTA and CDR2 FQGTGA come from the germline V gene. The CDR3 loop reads CASSPYGGETQYF. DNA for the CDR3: TGTGCCAGCAGCCCGTATGGGGGGGAGACCCAGTACTTC.

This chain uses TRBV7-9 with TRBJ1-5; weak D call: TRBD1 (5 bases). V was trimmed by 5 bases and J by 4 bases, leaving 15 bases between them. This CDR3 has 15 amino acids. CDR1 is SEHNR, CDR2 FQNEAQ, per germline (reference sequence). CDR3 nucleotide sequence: TGTGCCAGCAGCAACCAGGGTATTGCGAATCAGCCCCAGCATTTT. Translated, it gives CASSNQGIANQPQHF.

The CDR3 coding sequence is TGTGCCAGCAGCCAACCGGGACAGGGCTCCTACGAGCAGTACTTC. This encodes CASSQPGQGSYEQYF. The chain uses TRBV7-2 and TRBJ2-5, with TRBD1 matching 9 bases. The end of the DNA fits TRBJ2-7 better, so the J call may be wrong. Germline V gives CDR1 SGHTA, CDR2 FQGNSA. The CDR3 is 15 residues long.

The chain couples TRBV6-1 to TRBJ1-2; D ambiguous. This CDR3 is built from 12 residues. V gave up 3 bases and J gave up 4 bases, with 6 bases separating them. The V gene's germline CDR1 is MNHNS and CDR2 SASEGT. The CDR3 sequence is CASSERTYGYTF. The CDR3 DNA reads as TGTGCCAGCAGTGAGCGAACCTATGGCTACACCTTC.

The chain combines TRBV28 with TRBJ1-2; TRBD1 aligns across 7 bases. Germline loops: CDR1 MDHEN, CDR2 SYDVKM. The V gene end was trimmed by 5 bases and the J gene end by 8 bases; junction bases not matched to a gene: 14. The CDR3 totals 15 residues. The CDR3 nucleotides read TGTGCCAGCAGTGTGACAGGGAAGGGGGTAGACGGCTACACCTTC. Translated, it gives CASSVTGKGVDGYTF.

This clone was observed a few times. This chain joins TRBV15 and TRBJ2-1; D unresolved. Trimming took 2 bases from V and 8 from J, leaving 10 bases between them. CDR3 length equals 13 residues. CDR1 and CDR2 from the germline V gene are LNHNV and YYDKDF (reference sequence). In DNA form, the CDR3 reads TGTGCCACCAGCAGACTAGTTCGCGATGAGCAGTTCTTC. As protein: CATSRLVRDEQFF.

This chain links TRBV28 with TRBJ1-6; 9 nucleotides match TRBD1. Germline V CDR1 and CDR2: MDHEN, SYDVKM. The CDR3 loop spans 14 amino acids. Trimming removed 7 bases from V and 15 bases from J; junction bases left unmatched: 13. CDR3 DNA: TGTGCCAGCACCGAGATCAACACGGGACAGGGCCTCCACTTT. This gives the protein CASTEINTGQGLHF.

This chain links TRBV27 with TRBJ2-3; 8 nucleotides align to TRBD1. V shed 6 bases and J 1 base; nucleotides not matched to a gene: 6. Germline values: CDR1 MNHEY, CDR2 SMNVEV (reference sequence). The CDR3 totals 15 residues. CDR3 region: CASRNQGAGTDTQYF. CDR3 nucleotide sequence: TGTGCCAGCAGGAACCAGGGGGCAGGCACAGATACGCAGTATTTT.

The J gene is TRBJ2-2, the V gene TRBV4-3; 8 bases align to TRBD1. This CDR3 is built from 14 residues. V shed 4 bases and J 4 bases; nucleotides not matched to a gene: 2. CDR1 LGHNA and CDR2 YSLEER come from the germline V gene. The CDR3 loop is CASSRQGSTGELFF. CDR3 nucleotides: TGCGCCAGCAGCCGACAGGGGAGCACCGGGGAGCTGTTTTTT.

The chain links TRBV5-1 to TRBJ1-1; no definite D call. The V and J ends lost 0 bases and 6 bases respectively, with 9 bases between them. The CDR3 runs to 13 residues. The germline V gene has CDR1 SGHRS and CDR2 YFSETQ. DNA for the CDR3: TGCGCCAGCAGCTTGGAGGAGGTTTCTGAAGCTTTCTTT. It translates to CASSLEEVSEAFF.

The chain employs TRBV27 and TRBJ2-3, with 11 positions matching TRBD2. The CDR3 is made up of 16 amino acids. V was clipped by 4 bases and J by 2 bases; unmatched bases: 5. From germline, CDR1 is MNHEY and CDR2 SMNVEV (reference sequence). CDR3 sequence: CASSYGLAGFTDTQYF. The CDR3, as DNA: TGTGCCAGCAGTTACGGACTAGCGGGCTTCACAGATACGCAGTATTTT.

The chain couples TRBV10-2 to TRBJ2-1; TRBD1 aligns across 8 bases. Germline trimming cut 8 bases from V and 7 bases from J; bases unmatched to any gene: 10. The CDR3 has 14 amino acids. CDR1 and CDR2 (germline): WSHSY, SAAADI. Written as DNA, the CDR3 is TGCGCCAGCTTTGACAGGGGAGTCGGTAATGAGCAGTTCTTC. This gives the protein CASFDRGVGNEQFF.

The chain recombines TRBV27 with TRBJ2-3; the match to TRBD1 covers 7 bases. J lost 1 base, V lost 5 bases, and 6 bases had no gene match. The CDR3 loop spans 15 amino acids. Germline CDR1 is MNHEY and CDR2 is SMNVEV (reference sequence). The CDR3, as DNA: TGTGCCAGCAGTGGGCTGGGGACAGGCACAGATACGCAGTATTTT. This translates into CASSGLGTGTDTQYF.

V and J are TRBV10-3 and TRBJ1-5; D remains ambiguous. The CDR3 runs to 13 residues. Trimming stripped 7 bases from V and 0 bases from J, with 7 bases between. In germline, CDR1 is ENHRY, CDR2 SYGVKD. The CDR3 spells CAITRDSNQPQHF. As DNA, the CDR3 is TGTGCCATCACTCGAGATAGCAATCAGCCCCAGCATTTT.

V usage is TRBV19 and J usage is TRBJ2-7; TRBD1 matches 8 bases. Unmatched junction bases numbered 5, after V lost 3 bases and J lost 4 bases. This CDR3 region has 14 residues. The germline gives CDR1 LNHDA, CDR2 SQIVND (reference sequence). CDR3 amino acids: CASSITGQEYEQYF. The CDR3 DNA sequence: TGTGCCAGTAGTATTACGGGACAGGAATACGAGCAGTACTTC.

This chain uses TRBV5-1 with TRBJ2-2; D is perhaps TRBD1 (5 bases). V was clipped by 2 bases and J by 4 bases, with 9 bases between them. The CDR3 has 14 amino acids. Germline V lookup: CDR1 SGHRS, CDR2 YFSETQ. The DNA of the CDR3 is TGCGCCAGCAGCTTCAGGGTGAGCACCGGGGAGCTGTTTTTT. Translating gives CASSFRVSTGELFF.

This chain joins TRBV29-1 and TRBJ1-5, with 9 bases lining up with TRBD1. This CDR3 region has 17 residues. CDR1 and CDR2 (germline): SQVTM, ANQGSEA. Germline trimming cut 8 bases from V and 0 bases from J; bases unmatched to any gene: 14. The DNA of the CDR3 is TGCAGCCCCTCGAAGACAGGGGGACCCTATAGCAATCAGCCCCAGCATTTT. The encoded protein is CSPSKTGGPYSNQPQHF. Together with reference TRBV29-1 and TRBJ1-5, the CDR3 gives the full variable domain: SAVISQKPSRDICQRGTSLTIQCQVDSQVTMMFWYRQQPGQSLTLIATANQGSEATYESGFVIDKFPISRPNLTFSTLTVSNMSPEDSSIYLCSPSKTGGPYSNQPQHFGDGTRLSIL.

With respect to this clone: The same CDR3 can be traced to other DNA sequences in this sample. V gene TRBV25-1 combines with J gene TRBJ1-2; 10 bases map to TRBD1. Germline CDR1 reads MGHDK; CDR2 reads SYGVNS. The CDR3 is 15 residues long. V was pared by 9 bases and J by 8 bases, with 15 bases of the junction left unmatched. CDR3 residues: CASSILATGGEGYTF. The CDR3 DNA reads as TGTGCCAGTAGTATACTCGCGACAGGGGGCGAGGGCTACACCTTC.

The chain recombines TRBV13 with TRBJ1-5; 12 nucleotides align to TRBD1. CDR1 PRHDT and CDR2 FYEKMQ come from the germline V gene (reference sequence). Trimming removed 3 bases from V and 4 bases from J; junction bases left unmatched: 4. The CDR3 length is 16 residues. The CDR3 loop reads CASSLGQGARNQPQHF. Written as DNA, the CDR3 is TGTGCCAGCAGCTTGGGACAGGGGGCGAGGAATCAGCCCCAGCATTTT. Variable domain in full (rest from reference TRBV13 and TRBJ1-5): AAGVIQSPRHLIKEKRETATLKCYPIPRHDTVYWYQQGPGQDPQFLISFYEKMQSDKGSIPDRFSAQQFSDYHSELNMSSLELGDSALYFCASSLGQGARNQPQHFGDGTRLSIL.